This entry describes one TCR beta chain. Treatment of the sample: randomized to nivolumab then ipilimumab (arm A) or the reverse (arm B). Generated by immunoSEQ multiplex PCR, the TCRdb table keeps only in-frame clones and is missing some. Here the sample spans 15,000 to 20,000 clones, 26% being singletons. These data originate in a study of sequential checkpoint blockade in melanoma. About the research overall: After nivolumab or ipilimumab alone, about 22 patients had week-13 rebiopsies.

CDR1 and CDR2 (germline): SGHNT, YENEEA. J gave up 9 bases and V 5 bases, and 7 bases lay outside the gene matches. The length of the CDR3 is 16 residues. The clonotype comes from a human donor with melanoma. The source material was tumor tissue (inferred from file names), sampled from a patient given nivolumab and ipilimumab in sequence. The chain has TRBV11-3 and TRBJ2-1; 16 positions agree with TRBD2. The CDR3 is CASSPPGLAGGGEQFF. CDR3 bases: TGTGCCAGCAGCCCTCCGGGACTAGCGGGAGGGGGTGAGCAGTTCTTC.